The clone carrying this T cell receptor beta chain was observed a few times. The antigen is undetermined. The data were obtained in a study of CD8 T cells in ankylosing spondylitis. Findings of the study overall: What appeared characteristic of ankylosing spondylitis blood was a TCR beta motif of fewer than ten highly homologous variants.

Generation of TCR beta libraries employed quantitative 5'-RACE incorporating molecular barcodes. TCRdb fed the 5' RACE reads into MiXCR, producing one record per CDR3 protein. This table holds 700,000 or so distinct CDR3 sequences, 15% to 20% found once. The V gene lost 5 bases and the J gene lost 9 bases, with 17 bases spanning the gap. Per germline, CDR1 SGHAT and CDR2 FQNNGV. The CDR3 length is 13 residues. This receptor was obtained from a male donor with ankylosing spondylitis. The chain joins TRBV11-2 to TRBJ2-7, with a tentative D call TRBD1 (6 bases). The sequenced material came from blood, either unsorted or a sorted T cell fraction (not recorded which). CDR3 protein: CASSPTQGLGQYF. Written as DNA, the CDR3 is TGTGCCAGCAGCCCCACCCAGGGGCTCGGGCAGTACTTC.